This TCR beta chain was retrieved from a study of blood T cells in healthy people across ages. Study background: Per two T cells, about one barcoded beta molecule was captured through template switching.

The authors ran a second PCR of 7 to 11 cycles using a sample-barcoded 5' primer and a J-beta primer mix. Every molecule of cDNA carried a tag from a template-switch adaptor with 12 random nucleotides. MiXCR, applied by TCRdb to the 5' RACE reads, yields one record per CDR3 protein. Among about 2 million distinct CDR3 sequences listed, roughly 49% were seen once. Extractions gave at least 5.5 micrograms of total RNA per sample. The TCR sequence derives from a woman aged 40 to 55 in good health. The sample taken for sequencing was blood.

For the CDR3, the DNA is TGTGCCAGCAGCTTAACCCGGTCTAACTATGGCTACACCTTC. This translates into CASSLTRSNYGYTF. J is TRBJ1-2 and V is TRBV12-3 or TRBV12-4, with no clear D. The V gene lost 6 bases and the J gene lost 0 bases, with 11 bases spanning the gap. The CDR3 has 14 residues.